A selection of T cell receptor beta chains follows, all from one sample in a study of T cell responses to AZD1222 COVID-19 vaccine. The table came from immunoSEQ multiplex PCR; TCRdb's copy has only in-frame clones and leaves some out. The sample yields about 150,000 clones, 80% to 95% seen once. Specimen: peripheral blood, collected 28 days after the second AZD1222 dose. The receptors originated from an adult who received the AZD1222 COVID-19 vaccine. The CDR3 runs from the conserved cysteine through the conserved F or W. A D gene is named only where the DNA matches it firmly. A clone size is listed for some rows: how often the clone was seen (once, few, many), or a class if it is expanded.

CDR3: CASKKDSVTDTQYF; DNA: TGCGCCAGCAAAAAAGATAGCGTCACAGATACGCAGTATTTT; D: -; size: -; V: TRBV5-1; J: TRBJ2-3
CDR3: CASSIDLGTEAFF; DNA: TGTGCCAGTAGTATCGACTTGGGGACTGAAGCTTTCTTT; D: -; size: few; V: TRBV19; J: TRBJ1-1
CDR3: CASSWGQTVNEQFF; DNA: TGTGCCAGCAGTTGGGGGCAGACAGTCAATGAGCAGTTCTTC; D: -; size: -; V: TRBV6-2/TRBV6-3; J: TRBJ2-1
CDR3: CASSEGGLNEKLFF; DNA: TGTGCCAGCAGTGAAGGAGGGCTTAATGAAAAACTGTTTTTT; D: -; size: -; V: TRBV6-1; J: TRBJ1-4
CDR3: CASQPHTGDNSPLHF; DNA: TGTGCCAGTCAGCCCCACACAGGGGACAATTCACCCCTCCACTTT; D: TRBD1; size: -; V: TRBV6-5; J: TRBJ1-6
CDR3: CASSLSAGVVYEQYF; DNA: TGTGCCAGCAGTTTATCGGCGGGAGTTGTCTACGAGCAGTACTTC; D: TRBD2; size: few; V: TRBV27; J: TRBJ2-7
CDR3: CASSLGGLERGPFQPQHF; DNA: TGTGCCAGCAGCTTGGGGGGTCTTGAGCGGGGGCCGTTTCAGCCCCAGCATTTT; D: -; size: few; V: TRBV5-6; J: TRBJ1-5
CDR3: CASSSKGSGTGSYEQYF; DNA: TGTGCCAGCAGCTCCAAGGGGTCCGGGACAGGGTCCTACGAGCAGTACTTC; D: TRBD1; size: -; V: TRBV7-2; J: TRBJ2-7
CDR3: CASSPLGLAGGQETQYF; DNA: TGCGCCAGCAGCCCCCTGGGACTAGCGGGAGGGCAAGAGACCCAGTACTTC; D: TRBD2; size: -; V: TRBV5-1; J: TRBJ2-5
CDR3: CASSAVGGQGLGYTF; DNA: TGTGCCAGCAGCGCCGTGGGGGGCCAGGGACTCGGCTACACCTTC; D: -; size: -; V: TRBV5-6; J: TRBJ1-2
CDR3: CASSFRTSLVYTQYF; DNA: TGTGCCAGCAGCTTCCGGACTAGTCTGGTCTATACGCAGTATTTT; D: TRBD2; size: -; V: TRBV7-9; J: TRBJ2-3
CDR3: CASSPGTEPHRPLHF; DNA: TGTGCCAGCAGCCCCGGTACGGAACCCCACCGACCCCTCCACTTT; D: -; size: -; V: TRBV27; J: TRBJ1-6
CDR3: CASLKTGQGVNSPLHF; DNA: TGTGCCAGCCTAAAAACCGGACAGGGTGTTAATTCACCCCTCCACTTT; D: -; size: -; V: TRBV21-1; J: TRBJ1-6
CDR3: CASSLPGQGAGELFF; DNA: TGTGCCAGCAGCTTGCCGGGACAGGGAGCCGGGGAGCTGTTTTTT; D: TRBD1; size: -; V: TRBV5-6; J: TRBJ2-2
CDR3: CASSQAYPGHISYEQYF; DNA: TGTGCCAGCAGCCAAGCCTATCCGGGACACATCTCCTACGAGCAGTACTTC; D: -; size: -; V: TRBV3-1/TRBV3-2; J: TRBJ2-7
CDR3: CASSIFPTLTFQADTQYF; DNA: TGTGCCAGTAGTATCTTTCCCACCCTCACCTTCCAAGCAGATACGCAGTATTTT; D: -; size: -; V: TRBV19; J: TRBJ2-3
CDR3: CASTRSPGSTEAFF; DNA: TGTGCCAGTACCCGGAGCCCAGGGAGCACTGAAGCTTTCTTT; D: -; size: -; V: TRBV19; J: TRBJ1-1
CDR3: CASSQTVHGNQPQHF; DNA: TGTGCCAGTAGTCAGACTGTCCATGGCAATCAGCCCCAGCATTTT; D: -; size: -; V: TRBV19; J: TRBJ1-5
CDR3: CASSSLGGEREAFF; DNA: TGTGCCAGCAGTTCCCTGGGGGGGGAGCGTGAAGCTTTCTTT; D: -; size: -; V: TRBV6-6; J: TRBJ1-1
CDR3: CASSYPGSYEQYF; DNA: TGTGCCAGCAGTTACCCGGGATCCTACGAGCAGTACTTC; D: -; size: -; V: TRBV6-5; J: TRBJ2-7
CDR3: CASSVGSPRSTDTQYF; DNA: TGTGCCAGCAGTGTTGGGTCCCCACGTAGCACAGATACGCAGTATTTT; D: -; size: -; V: TRBV2; J: TRBJ2-3
CDR3: CASSSPDRGRSDNEQFF; DNA: TGTGCCAGCAGCTCCCCAGACAGGGGGCGGAGTGACAATGAGCAGTTCTTC; D: TRBD1; size: -; V: TRBV7-9; J: TRBJ2-1